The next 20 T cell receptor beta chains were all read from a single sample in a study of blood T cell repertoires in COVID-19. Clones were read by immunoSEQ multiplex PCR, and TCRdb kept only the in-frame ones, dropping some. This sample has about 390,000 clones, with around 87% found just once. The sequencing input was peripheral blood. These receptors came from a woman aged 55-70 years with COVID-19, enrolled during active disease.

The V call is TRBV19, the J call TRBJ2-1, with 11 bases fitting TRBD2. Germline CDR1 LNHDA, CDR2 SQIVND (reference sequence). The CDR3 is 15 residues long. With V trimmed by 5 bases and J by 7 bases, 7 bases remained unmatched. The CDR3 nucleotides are TGTGCCAGTAGTTCTAGCGGGGGGCCAGCAAATGAGCAGTTCTTC. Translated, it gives CASSSSGGPANEQFF.

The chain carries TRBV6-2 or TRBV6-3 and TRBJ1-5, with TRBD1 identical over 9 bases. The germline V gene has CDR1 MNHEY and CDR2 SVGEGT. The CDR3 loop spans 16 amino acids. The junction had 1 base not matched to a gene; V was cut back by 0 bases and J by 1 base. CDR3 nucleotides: TGTGCCAGCAGTTACTCCGGGACAGGGAGCAATCAGCCCCAGCATTTT. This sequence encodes CASSYSGTGSNQPQHF.

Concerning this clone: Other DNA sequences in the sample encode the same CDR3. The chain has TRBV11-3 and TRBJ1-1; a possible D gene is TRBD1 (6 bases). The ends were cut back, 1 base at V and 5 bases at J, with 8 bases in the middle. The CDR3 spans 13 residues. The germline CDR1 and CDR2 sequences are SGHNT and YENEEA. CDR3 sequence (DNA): TGTGCCAGCAGCTTAGCAAGGGGGACTGAAGCTTTCTTT. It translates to CASSLARGTEAFF. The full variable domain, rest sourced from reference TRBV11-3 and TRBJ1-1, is EAGVVQSPRYKIIEKKQPVAFWCNPISGHNTLYWYLQNLGQGPELLIRYENEEAVDDSQLPKDRFSAERLKGVDSTLKIQPAELGDSAVYLCASSLARGTEAFFGQGTRLTVV.

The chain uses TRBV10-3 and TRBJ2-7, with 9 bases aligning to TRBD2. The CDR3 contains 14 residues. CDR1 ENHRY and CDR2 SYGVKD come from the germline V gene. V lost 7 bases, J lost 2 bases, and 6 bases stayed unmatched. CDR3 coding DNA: TGTGCCATCAACCCTAGCGGGGCAACCTACGAGCAGTACTTC. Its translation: CAINPSGATYEQYF.

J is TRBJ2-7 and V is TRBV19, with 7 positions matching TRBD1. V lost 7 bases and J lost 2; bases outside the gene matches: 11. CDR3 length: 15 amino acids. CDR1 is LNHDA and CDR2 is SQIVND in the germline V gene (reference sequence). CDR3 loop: CASKRNGQGAYEQYF. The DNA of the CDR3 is TGTGCCAGTAAGAGGAACGGCCAGGGGGCCTACGAGCAGTACTTC. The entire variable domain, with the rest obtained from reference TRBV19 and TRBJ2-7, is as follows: DGGITQSPKYLFRKEGQNVTLSCEQNLNHDAMYWYRQDPGQGLRLIYYSQIVNDFQKGDIAEGYSVSREKKESFPLTVTSAQKNPTAFYLCASKRNGQGAYEQYFGPGTRLTVT.

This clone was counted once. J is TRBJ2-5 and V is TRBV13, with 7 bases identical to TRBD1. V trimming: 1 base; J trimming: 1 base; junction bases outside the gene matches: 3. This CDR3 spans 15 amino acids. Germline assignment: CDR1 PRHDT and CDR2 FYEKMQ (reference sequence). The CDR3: CASSLDRGAQETQYF. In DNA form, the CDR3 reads TGTGCCAGCAGCTTAGACAGGGGCGCCCAAGAGACCCAGTACTTC.

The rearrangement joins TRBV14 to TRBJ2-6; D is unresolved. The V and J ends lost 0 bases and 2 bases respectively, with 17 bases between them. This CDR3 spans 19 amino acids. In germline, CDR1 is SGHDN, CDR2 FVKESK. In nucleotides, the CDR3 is TGTGCCAGCAGCCAAGACGGTCGGTGGAGCCCCACTGGGGCCAACGTCCTGACTTTC. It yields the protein CASSQDGRWSPTGANVLTF.

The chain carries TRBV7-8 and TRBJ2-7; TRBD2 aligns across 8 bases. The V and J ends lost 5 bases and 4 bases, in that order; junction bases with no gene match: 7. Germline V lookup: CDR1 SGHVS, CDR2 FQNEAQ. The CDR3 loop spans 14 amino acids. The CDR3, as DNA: TGTGCCAGCAGCCCCCGGGGGGGCTTATACGAGCAGTACTTC. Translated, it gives CASSPRGGLYEQYF. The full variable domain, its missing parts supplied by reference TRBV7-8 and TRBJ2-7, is GAGVSQSPRYKVAKRGQDVALRCDPISGHVSLFWYQQALGQGPEFLTYFQNEAQLDKSGLPSDRFFAERPEGSVSTLKIQRTQQEDSAVYLCASSPRGGLYEQYFGPGTRLTVT.

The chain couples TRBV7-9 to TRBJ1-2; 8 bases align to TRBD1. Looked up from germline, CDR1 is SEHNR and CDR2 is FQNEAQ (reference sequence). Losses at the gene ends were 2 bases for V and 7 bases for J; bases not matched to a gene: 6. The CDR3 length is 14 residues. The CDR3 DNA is TGTGCCAGCAGCTTATCGGACAGGGTTGGTGGCTACACCTTC. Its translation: CASSLSDRVGGYTF.

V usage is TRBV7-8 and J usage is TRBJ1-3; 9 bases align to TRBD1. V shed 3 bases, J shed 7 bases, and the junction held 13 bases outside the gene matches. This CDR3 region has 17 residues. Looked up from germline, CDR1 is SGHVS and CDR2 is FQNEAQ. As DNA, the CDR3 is TGTGCCAGCAGCTTCGGACAGGGGATTTCGCTTGGCAACACCATATATTTT. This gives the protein CASSFGQGISLGNTIYF. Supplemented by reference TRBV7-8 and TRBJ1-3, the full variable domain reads GAGVSQSPRYKVAKRGQDVALRCDPISGHVSLFWYQQALGQGPEFLTYFQNEAQLDKSGLPSDRFFAERPEGSVSTLKIQRTQQEDSAVYLCASSFGQGISLGNTIYFGEGSWLTVV.

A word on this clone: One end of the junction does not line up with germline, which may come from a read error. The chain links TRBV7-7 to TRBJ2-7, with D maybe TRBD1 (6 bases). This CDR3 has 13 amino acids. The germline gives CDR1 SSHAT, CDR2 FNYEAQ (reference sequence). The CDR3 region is CASSKNQGYEQYF. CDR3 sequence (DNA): TGTGCTAGCAGCAAAAATCAGGGGTACGAGCAGTACTTC. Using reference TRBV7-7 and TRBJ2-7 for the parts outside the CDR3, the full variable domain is GAGVSQSPRYKVTKRGQDVTLRCDPISSHATLYWYQQALGQGPEFLTYFNYEAQPDKSGLPSDRFSAERPEGSISTLTIQRTEQRDSAMYRCASSKNQGYEQYFGPGTRLTVT.

In DNA form, the CDR3 reads TGTGCCAGCAGAAGTCAGGGGATCACCGGGGAGCTGTTTTTT. Its protein product is CASRSQGITGELFF. The genes are TRBV2 and TRBJ2-2; D possibly corresponds to TRBD1 (6 bases). The CDR3 is 14 amino acids. V gave up 6 bases and J gave up 4 bases, with 12 bases separating them. Germline V CDR1 and CDR2: SNHLY, FYNNEI.

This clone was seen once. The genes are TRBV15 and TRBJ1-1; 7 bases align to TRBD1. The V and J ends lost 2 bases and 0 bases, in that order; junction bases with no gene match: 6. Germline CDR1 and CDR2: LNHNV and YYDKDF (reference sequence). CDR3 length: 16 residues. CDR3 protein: CATSRTQGPLNTEAFF. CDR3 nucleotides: TGTGCCACCAGCAGAACACAGGGGCCCTTGAACACTGAAGCTTTCTTT.

In DNA form, the CDR3 reads TGTGCCAGCAGAAACAGGGGTACTTCCTACGAGCAGTACTTC. This gives the protein CASRNRGTSYEQYF. The V and J genes are TRBV6-5 and TRBJ2-7; 7 bases are shared with TRBD1. The CDR3 covers 14 residues. The germline CDR1 and CDR2 sequences are MNHEY and SVGAGI. The J segment lost 1 base and the V segment lost 6 bases, leaving 6 bases of the junction unmatched.

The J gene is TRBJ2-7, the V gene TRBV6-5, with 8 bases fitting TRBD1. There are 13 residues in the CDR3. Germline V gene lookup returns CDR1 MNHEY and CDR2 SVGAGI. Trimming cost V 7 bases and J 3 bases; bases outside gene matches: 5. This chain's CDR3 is CASNLQGGYEQYF. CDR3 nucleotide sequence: TGTGCCAGCAATCTACAGGGGGGCTACGAGCAGTACTTC.

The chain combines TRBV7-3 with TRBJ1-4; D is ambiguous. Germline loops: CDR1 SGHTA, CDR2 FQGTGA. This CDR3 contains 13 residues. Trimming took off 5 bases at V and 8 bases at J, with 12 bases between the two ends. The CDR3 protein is CASSGREVEKLFF. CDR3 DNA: TGTGCCAGCAGCGGGAGGGAGGTGGAAAAACTGTTTTTT.

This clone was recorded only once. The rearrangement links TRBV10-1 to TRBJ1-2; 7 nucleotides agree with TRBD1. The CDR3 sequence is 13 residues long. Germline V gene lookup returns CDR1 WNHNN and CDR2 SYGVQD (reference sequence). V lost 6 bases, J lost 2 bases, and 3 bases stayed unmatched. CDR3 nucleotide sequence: TGCGCCAGCAGCGTGGGACAGAACTATGGCTACACCTTC. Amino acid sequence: CASSVGQNYGYTF.

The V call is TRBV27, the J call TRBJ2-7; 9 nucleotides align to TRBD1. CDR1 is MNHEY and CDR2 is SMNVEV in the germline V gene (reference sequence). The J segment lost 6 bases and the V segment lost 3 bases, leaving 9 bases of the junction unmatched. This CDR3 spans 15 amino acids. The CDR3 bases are TGTGCCAGCAGTTTGATGACGGGACAGGGTTCCGAGCAGTACTTC. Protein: CASSLMTGQGSEQYF.

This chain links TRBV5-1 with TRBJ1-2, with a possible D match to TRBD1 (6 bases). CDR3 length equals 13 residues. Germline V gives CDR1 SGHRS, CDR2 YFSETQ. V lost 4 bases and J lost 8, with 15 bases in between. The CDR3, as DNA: TGCGCCAGCAGCAATATCGGGACATTCGGCTACACCTTC. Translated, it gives CASSNIGTFGYTF.

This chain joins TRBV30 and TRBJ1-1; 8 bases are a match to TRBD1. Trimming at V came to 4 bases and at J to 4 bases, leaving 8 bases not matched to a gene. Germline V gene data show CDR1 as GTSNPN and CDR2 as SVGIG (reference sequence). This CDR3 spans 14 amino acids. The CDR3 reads CAWTKGRGLTEAFF. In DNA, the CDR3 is TGTGCCTGGACCAAGGGCAGGGGGCTCACTGAAGCTTTCTTT.